This T cell receptor (beta chain) stems from a study of identical twins. J was trimmed by 2 bases and V by 2 bases; bases with no gene match: 9. Germline loops: CDR1 MDHEN, CDR2 SYDVKM. This CDR3 has 16 residues. Study results and caveats: Abundant beta clonotypes from cord blood had fewer insertions, unlike memory repertoires, which showed none.

This clonotype was counted a few times. Its antigen is currently unknown. After template switching added a universal primer site, the resulting cDNA carried unique molecular identifiers. TCRdb passed the 5' RACE reads through MiXCR, listing each CDR3 protein once. The sample carries roughly 1.6 million distinct CDR3 sequences, more than 30% recorded once. All donors comprised healthy Caucasians. The TCR sequence derives from a newborn girl in good health. Source material: cord blood. The chain uses TRBV28 and TRBJ2-7; 7 nucleotides line up with TRBD1. CDR3 protein: CASSLTSGGRAYEQYF. The CDR3 coding sequence is TGTGCCAGCAGTTTAACCTCAGGGGGAAGGGCCTACGAGCAGTACTTC.